This T cell receptor beta chain was retrieved from a study of beta chain features in type 1 diabetes. This CDR3 spans 17 amino acids. J was trimmed by 0 bases and V by 1 base; bases with no gene match: 5. Germline lookup yields CDR1 SGHDT and CDR2 YYEEEE. The study, taken as a whole, reports: Patients with Type 1 diabetes showed moderately but significantly shorter TCRB CDR3s in all four CD4+ subsets.

On this clone: The antigen is not known.

The isolated RNA, all of it, was reverse transcribed, so expressed TCRB transcripts were what got sequenced. This table comes from immunoSEQ multiplex PCR, and its TCRdb copy is limited to in-frame clones, with some not included. In the table there are about 650,000 clones, around 12% of which are singletons. The sample consisted of naive CD4+ T cells from blood. J is TRBJ2-2 and V is TRBV5-6, with 8 bases identical to TRBD1. The receptor was isolated from a man under 40 with type 1 diabetes. CDR3 coding DNA: TGTGCCAGCAGCTTGTATGGACAGGGAGCGAACACCGGGGAGCTGTTTTTT. Protein: CASSLYGQGANTGELFF. The variable domain in full, with the rest retrieved from reference TRBV5-6 and TRBJ2-2, is DAGVTQSPTHLIKTRGQQVTLRCSPKSGHDTVSWYQQALGQGPQFIFQYYEEEERQRGNFPDRFSGHQFPNYSSELNVNALLLGDSALYLCASSLYGQGANTGELFFGEGSRLTVL.